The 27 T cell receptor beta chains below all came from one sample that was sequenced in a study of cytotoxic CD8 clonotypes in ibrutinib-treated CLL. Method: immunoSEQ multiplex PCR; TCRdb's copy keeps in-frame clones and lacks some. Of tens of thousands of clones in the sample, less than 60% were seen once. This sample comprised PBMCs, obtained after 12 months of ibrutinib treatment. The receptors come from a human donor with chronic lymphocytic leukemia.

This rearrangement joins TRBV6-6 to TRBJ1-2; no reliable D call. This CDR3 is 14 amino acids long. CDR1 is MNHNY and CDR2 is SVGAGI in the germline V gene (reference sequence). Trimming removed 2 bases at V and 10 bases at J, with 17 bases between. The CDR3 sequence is CASSYIPGTGPYTF. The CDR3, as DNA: TGTGCCAGCAGTTACATCCCGGGCACGGGCCCCTACACCTTC.

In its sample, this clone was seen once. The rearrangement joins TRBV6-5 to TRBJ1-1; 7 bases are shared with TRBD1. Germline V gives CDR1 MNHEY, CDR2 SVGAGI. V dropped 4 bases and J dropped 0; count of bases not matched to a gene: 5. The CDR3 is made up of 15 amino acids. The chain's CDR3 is CASSSQGPVNTEAFF. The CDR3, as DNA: TGTGCCAGCAGTTCACAGGGGCCGGTGAACACTGAAGCTTTCTTT.

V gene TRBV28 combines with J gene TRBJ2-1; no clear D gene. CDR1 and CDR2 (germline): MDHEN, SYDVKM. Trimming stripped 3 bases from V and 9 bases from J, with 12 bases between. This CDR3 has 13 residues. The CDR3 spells CASSLDGSIEQFF. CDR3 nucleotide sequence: TGTGCCAGCAGTTTGGACGGGTCGATTGAGCAGTTCTTC.

The CDR3 sequence: CASRLAGVSTEQFF. CDR3 in DNA: TGCGCCAGCAGACTAGCGGGAGTATCCACTGAGCAGTTCTTC. The rearrangement links TRBV4-1 to TRBJ2-1, with TRBD2 matching 11 bases. CDR1 and CDR2 from the germline V gene are MGHRA and YSYEKL. The CDR3 runs to 14 residues. The trim removed 6 bases at V and 9 bases at J, leaving 7 bases unmatched.

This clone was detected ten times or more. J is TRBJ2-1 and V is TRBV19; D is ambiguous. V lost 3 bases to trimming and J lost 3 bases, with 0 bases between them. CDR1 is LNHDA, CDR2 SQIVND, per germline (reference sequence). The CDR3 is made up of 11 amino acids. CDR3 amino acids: CASSIYNEQFF. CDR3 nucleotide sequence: TGTGCCAGTAGTATCTACAATGAGCAGTTCTTC.

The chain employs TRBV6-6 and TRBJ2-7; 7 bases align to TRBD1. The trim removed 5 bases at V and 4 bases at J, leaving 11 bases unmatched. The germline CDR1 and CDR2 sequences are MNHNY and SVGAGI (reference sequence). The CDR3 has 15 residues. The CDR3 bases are TGTGCCAGCAGTCCCCGACAGGGAATGTTGTACGAGCAGTACTTC. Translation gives CASSPRQGMLYEQYF.

CDR3 nucleotide sequence: TGTGCCAGCAGCGTAGGGAACCCGGATACGCAGTATTTT. Translated, it gives CASSVGNPDTQYF. V and J are TRBV9 and TRBJ2-3; D not resolved. The germline V and J ends were trimmed by 0 bases and 6 bases, with 8 bases remaining between them. Germline V gives CDR1 SGDLS, CDR2 YYNGEE. The CDR3 spans 13 residues.

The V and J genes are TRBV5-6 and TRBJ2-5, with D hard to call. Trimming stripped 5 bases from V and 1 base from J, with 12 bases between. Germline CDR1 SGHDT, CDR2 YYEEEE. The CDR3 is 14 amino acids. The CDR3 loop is CASSYPTVQETQYF. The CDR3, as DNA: TGTGCCAGCAGTTACCCTACAGTCCAAGAGACCCAGTACTTC. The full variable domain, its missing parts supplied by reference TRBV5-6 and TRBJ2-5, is DAGVTQSPTHLIKTRGQQVTLRCSPKSGHDTVSWYQQALGQGPQFIFQYYEEEERQRGNFPDRFSGHQFPNYSSELNVNALLLGDSALYLCASSYPTVQETQYFGPGTRLLVL.

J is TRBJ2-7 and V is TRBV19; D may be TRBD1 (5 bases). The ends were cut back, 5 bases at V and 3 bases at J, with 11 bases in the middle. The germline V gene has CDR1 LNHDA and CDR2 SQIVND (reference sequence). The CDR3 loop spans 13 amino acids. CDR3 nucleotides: TGTGCCAGTAGTCCCCAGACAGTCTACGAGCAGTACGTC. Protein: CASSPQTVYEQYV.

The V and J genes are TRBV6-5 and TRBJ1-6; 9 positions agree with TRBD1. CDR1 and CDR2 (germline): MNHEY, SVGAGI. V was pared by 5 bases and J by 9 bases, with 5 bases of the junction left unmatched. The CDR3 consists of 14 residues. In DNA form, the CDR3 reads TGTGCCAGCAGTCGGACAGGGGAAGGTTCACCCCTCCACTTT. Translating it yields CASSRTGEGSPLHF.

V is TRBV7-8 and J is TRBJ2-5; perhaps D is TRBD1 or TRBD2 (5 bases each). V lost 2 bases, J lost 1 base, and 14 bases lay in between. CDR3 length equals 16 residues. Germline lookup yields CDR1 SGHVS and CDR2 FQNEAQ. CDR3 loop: CASSLPSSGPQETQYF. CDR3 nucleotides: TGTGCCAGCAGCTTACCCTCATCGGGGCCCCAAGAGACCCAGTACTTC.

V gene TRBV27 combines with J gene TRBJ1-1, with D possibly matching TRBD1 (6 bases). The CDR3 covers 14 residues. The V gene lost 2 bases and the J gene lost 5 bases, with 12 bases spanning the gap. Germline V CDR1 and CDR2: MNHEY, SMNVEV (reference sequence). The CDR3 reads CASSLRGIPTEAFF. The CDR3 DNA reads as TGTGCCAGCAGTTTAAGGGGGATCCCTACTGAAGCTTTCTTT.

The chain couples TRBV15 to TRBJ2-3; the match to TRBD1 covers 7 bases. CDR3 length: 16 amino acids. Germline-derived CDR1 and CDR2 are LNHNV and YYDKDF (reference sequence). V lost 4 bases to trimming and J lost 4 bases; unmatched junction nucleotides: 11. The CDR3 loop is CATSNGDSLRADTQYF. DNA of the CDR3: TGTGCCACCAGCAACGGGGACAGTCTTAGGGCAGATACGCAGTATTTT.

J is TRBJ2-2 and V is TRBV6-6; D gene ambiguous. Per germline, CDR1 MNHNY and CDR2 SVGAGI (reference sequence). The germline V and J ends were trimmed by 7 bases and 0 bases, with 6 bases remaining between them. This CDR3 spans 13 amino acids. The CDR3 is CASISANTGELFF. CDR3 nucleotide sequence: TGTGCCAGCATTTCTGCGAACACCGGGGAGCTGTTTTTT.

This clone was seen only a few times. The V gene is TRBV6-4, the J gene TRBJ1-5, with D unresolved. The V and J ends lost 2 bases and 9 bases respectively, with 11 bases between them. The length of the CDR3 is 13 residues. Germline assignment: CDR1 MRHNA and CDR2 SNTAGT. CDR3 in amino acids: CASSDRAPGPQHF. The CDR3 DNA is TGTGCCAGCAGTGACAGGGCGCCAGGGCCCCAGCATTTT.

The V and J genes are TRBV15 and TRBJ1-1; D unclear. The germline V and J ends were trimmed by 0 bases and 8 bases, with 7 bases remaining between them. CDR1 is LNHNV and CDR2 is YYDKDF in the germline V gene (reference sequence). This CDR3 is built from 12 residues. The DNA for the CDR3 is TGTGCCACCAGCAGAGATAGACACGAAGCTTTCTTT. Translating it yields CATSRDRHEAFF.

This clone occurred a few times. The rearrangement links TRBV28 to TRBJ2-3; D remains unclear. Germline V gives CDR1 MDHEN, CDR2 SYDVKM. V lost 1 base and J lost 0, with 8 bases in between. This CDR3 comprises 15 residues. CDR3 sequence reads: CASSLFGGSTDTQYF. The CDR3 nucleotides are TGTGCCAGCAGTTTATTCGGCGGCAGCACAGATACGCAGTATTTT.

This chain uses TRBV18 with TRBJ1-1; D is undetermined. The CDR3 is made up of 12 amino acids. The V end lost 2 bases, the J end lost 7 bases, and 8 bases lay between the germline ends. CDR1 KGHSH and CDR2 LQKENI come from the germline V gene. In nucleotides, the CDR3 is TGTGCCAGCTCACCAAAGGCAGGTGAAGCTTTCTTT. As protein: CASSPKAGEAFF. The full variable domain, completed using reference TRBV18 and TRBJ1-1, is NAGVMQNPRHLVRRRGQEARLRCSPMKGHSHVYWYRQLPEEGLKFMVYLQKENIIDESGMPKERFSAEFPKEGPSILRIQQVVRGDSAAYFCASSPKAGEAFFGQGTRLTVV.

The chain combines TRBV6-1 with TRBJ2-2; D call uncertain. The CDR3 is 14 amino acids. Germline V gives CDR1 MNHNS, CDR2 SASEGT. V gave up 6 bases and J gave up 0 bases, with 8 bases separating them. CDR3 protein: CASSQLPNTGELFF. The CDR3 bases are TGTGCCAGCAGCCAGCTACCGAACACCGGGGAGCTGTTTTTT.

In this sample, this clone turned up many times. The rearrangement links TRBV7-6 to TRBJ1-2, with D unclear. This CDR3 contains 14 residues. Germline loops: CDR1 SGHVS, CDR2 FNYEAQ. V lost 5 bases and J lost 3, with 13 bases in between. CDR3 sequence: CASSPSAGYYGYTF. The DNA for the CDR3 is TGTGCCAGCAGCCCATCCGCAGGTTACTATGGCTACACCTTC.

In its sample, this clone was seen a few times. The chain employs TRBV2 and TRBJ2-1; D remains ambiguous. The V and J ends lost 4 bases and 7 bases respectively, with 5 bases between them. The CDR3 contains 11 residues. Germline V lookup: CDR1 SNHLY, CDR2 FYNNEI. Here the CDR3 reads CASSVMNEQFF. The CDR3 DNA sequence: TGTGCCAGCAGTGTAATGAATGAGCAGTTCTTC.

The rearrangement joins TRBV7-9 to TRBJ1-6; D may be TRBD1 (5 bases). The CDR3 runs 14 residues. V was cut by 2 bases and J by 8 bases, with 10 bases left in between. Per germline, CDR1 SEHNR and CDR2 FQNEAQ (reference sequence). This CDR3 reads CASSLSLGHSPLHF. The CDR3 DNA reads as TGTGCCAGCAGCTTATCGTTGGGACATTCACCCCTCCACTTT.

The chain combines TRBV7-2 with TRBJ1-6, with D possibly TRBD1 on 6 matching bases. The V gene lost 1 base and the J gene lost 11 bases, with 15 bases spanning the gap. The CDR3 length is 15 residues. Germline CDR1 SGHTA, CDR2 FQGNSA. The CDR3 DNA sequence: TGTGCCAGCAGCTTAGGGGGTTACAGGGCGACACCCCTCCACTTT. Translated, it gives CASSLGGYRATPLHF.

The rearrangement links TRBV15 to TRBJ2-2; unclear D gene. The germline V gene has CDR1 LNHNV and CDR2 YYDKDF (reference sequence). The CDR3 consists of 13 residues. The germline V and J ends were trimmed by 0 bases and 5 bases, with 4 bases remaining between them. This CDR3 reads CATSRDGTGELFF. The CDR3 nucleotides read TGTGCCACCAGCAGAGATGGGACCGGGGAGCTGTTTTTT.

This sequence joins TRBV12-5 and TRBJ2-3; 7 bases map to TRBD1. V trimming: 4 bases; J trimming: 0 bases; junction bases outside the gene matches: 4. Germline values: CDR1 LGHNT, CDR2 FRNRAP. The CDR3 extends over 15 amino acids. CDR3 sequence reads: CASGSGQHSTDTQYF. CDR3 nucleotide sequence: TGTGCTAGTGGTTCGGGACAGCACAGCACAGATACGCAGTATTTT.

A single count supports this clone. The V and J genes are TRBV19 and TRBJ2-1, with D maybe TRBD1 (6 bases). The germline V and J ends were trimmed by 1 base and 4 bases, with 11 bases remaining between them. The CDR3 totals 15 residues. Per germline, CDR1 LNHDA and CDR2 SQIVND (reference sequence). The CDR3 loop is CASSIAQGNYNEQFF. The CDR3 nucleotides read TGTGCCAGTAGTATAGCCCAGGGGAATTACAATGAGCAGTTCTTC.

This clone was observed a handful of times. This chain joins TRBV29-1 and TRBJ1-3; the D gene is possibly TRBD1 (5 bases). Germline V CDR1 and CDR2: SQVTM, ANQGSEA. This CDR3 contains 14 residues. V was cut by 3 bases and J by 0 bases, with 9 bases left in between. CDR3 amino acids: CSVEGGISGNTIYF. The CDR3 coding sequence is TGCAGCGTTGAGGGGGGGATCTCTGGAAACACCATATATTTT.